One sample yielded the 7 T cell receptor beta chains listed below, sequenced in a study of T cell responses to AZD1222 COVID-19 vaccine. The data were produced by immunoSEQ multiplex PCR, yet TCRdb's version contains in-frame clones alone and is incomplete. The sample holds more than 250,000 clones, approximately 93% seen once. The material was peripheral blood, obtained on day 0 of AZD1222 vaccination. Source of these receptors: an adult in good health.

The gene calls are TRBV2 and TRBJ1-2; D is ambiguous. V lost 1 base to trimming and J lost 5 bases, with 11 bases between them. The germline gives CDR1 SNHLY, CDR2 FYNNEI. This CDR3 spans 14 amino acids. The CDR3 sequence: CASSEEGRLYGYTF. In nucleotides, the CDR3 is TGTGCCAGCAGTGAAGAGGGCAGACTTTATGGCTACACCTTC.

The chain links TRBV6-5 to TRBJ2-2, with 7 bases matching TRBD2. Trimming removed 6 bases from V and 3 bases from J; junction bases left unmatched: 7. This CDR3 is built from 15 residues. The germline V gene has CDR1 MNHEY and CDR2 SVGAGI. CDR3 bases: TGTGCCAGCAGACCGGGGGGATCCGACACCGGGGAGCTGTTTTTT. Amino acid sequence: CASRPGGSDTGELFF.

The CDR3 loop reads CASSQDLSRGGQPQHF. DNA of the CDR3: TGCGCCAGCAGCCAAGATCTATCCAGGGGAGGTCAGCCCCAGCATTTT. The V call is TRBV4-1, the J call TRBJ1-5, with TRBD1 as a possible D gene (6 bases). Trimming pared 0 bases from V and 6 bases from J, leaving 15 bases between. This CDR3 comprises 16 residues. Germline CDR1 is MGHRA and CDR2 is YSYEKL.

The V and J genes are TRBV18 and TRBJ2-5; D call uncertain. The germline CDR1 and CDR2 sequences are KGHSH and LQKENI. The CDR3 consists of 13 residues. The V end was cut by 2 bases, the J end by 0 bases, with 4 bases between. The CDR3 loop is CASSPSYQETQYF. The CDR3 DNA reads as TGTGCCAGCTCACCATCGTACCAAGAGACCCAGTACTTC. Complete variable domain (other parts from reference TRBV18 and TRBJ2-5): NAGVMQNPRHLVRRRGQEARLRCSPMKGHSHVYWYRQLPEEGLKFMVYLQKENIIDESGMPKERFSAEFPKEGPSILRIQQVVRGDSAAYFCASSPSYQETQYFGPGTRLLVL.

The chain employs TRBV18 and TRBJ2-2; D is perhaps TRBD1 (5 bases). V was trimmed by 3 bases and J by 6 bases, leaving 17 bases between them. The CDR3 runs to 16 residues. CDR1 is KGHSH, CDR2 LQKENI, per germline. In DNA, the CDR3 is TGTGCCAGCTCACCTATCGACAGAACTATTCCCGGGGAGCTGTTTTTT. Its protein product is CASSPIDRTIPGELFF.

The V call is TRBV28, the J call TRBJ1-5; 8 bases fit TRBD1. This CDR3 contains 12 residues. Germline CDR1 MDHEN, CDR2 SYDVKM. Germline trimming cut 10 bases from V and 6 bases from J; bases unmatched to any gene: 5. The CDR3 nucleotides read TGTGCCATCGGACAGGGCGTTCAGCCCCAGCATTTT. Its protein product is CAIGQGVQPQHF. The entire variable domain, with the rest obtained from reference TRBV28 and TRBJ1-5, is as follows: DVKVTQSSRYLVKRTGEKVFLECVQDMDHENMFWYRQDPGLGLRLIYFSYDVKMKEKGDIPEGYSVSREKKERFSLILESASTNQTSMYLCAIGQGVQPQHFGDGTRLSIL.

The genes are TRBV29-1 and TRBJ2-7; TRBD1 or TRBD2 may be the D gene (5 bases each). Germline CDR1 and CDR2: SQVTM and ANQGSEA. V was pared by 6 bases and J by 8 bases, with 26 bases between. The CDR3 runs 15 residues. The CDR3 loop is CSVNSPGPTSFKQYF. The CDR3 DNA is TGCAGCGTGAACAGTCCGGGGCCGACCTCTTTCAAGCAGTACTTC.